The 23 T cell receptor beta chains below come from one sample, sequenced in a study of blood T cells in healthy people across ages. With a J-beta primer mix and a sample-barcoded 5' primer, a second PCR ran about 7 to 12 cycles. TCRdb analysed the 5' RACE reads with MiXCR anew, one entry per CDR3 protein. The repertoire holds approximately 1.5 million distinct CDR3 sequences, under 55% seen once, with approximately 4% in the top ten. Specimen: blood. These receptors all stem from a woman between 18 and 30 years old in good health.

The chain employs TRBV6-6 and TRBJ1-1, with D uncertain. This CDR3 region has 12 residues. Germline V gene data show CDR1 as MNHNY and CDR2 as SVGAGI (reference sequence). V was shortened by 5 bases and J by 6 bases, with 10 bases between the two germline ends. The CDR3 nucleotides are TGTGCCAGCAGTCTCGCTGATGCTGAAGCTTTCTTT. As protein: CASSLADAEAFF.

This clonotype was found a few times. The V gene is TRBV20-1, the J gene TRBJ1-1, with unresolved D. This CDR3 comprises 13 residues. V was trimmed by 6 bases and J by 5 bases, leaving 16 bases between them. The germline V gene encodes CDR1 DFQATT and CDR2 SNEGSKA (reference sequence). In DNA form, the CDR3 reads TGCAGTGCCCGCGGGGATCGAACAACTGAAGCTTTCTTT. Its translation is CSARGDRTTEAFF.

This clonotype was observed a few times. The J gene is TRBJ1-1, the V gene TRBV5-5; 9 bases align to TRBD1. The length of the CDR3 is 15 residues. V was clipped by 5 bases and J by 2 bases; unmatched bases: 7. Germline assignment: CDR1 SGHKS and CDR2 YYEKEE (reference sequence). Written as DNA, the CDR3 is TGTGCCAGCAGTCGTCGGGACAGGGCAAACACTGAAGCTTTCTTT. This encodes CASSRRDRANTEAFF.

This sequence joins TRBV20-1 and TRBJ2-5; D is ambiguous. In germline, CDR1 is DFQATT, CDR2 SNEGSKA (reference sequence). Trimming pared 6 bases from V and 0 bases from J, leaving 8 bases between. The CDR3 extends over 12 amino acids. The CDR3 nucleotides are TGCAGTGCCCCGGACGACCAAGAGACCCAGTACTTC. Translating it yields CSAPDDQETQYF.

The V gene is TRBV6-5, the J gene TRBJ1-1; 8 bases fit TRBD1. The V gene's germline CDR1 is MNHEY and CDR2 SVGAGI. The length of the CDR3 is 16 residues. The V gene end was trimmed by 2 bases and the J gene end by 3 bases; junction bases not matched to a gene: 8. Here the CDR3 DNA reads TGTGCCAGCAGTTACGGCCAGGGGGCATGGGACACTGAAGCTTTCTTT. It codes for CASSYGQGAWDTEAFF.

V gene TRBV7-9 combines with J gene TRBJ2-1, with 8 bases matching TRBD2. This CDR3 contains 15 residues. Trimming removed 7 bases from V and 6 bases from J; junction bases left unmatched: 11. Germline lookup yields CDR1 SEHNR and CDR2 FQNEAQ (reference sequence). The chain's CDR3 is CASTSPVGRVNEQFF. The CDR3 DNA is TGTGCCAGCACTTCCCCCGTCGGGAGGGTCAATGAGCAGTTCTTC.

The chain couples TRBV4-3 to TRBJ2-3; 11 bases fit TRBD1. V lost 4 bases and J lost 5; bases outside the gene matches: 8. Germline V lookup: CDR1 LGHNA, CDR2 YSLEER. The CDR3 runs 16 residues. The CDR3 nucleotides read TGCGCCAGCAGCCCCGGGACAGGGGGACATGTAGATACGCAGTATTTT. Its translation: CASSPGTGGHVDTQYF.

Remarks on this clonotype: This sequence may be a read error, since a much larger clone differs from it by one base. This sequence joins TRBV20-1 and TRBJ2-3; TRBD1 matches at 11 bases. Germline CDR1 is DFQATT and CDR2 is SNEGSKA (reference sequence). The CDR3 has 14 amino acids. The CDR3 region is CSARRTGGTDMQYF. The CDR3 nucleotides read TGCAGTGCTAGGAGGACAGGGGGCACAGATATGCAGTATTTT.

This clonotype was detected a few times. This chain joins TRBV5-1 and TRBJ1-1; weak D call: TRBD1 (5 bases). This CDR3 region has 17 residues. The germline V gene has CDR1 SGHRS and CDR2 YFSETQ. V lost 4 bases and J lost 3, with 22 bases in between. The chain's CDR3 is CASSPAHSGWEDTEAFF. The DNA for the CDR3 is TGCGCCAGCAGCCCGGCCCACTCAGGGTGGGAGGACACTGAAGCTTTCTTT.

This clonotype was counted only a few times. V gene TRBV25-1 combines with J gene TRBJ2-3, with 10 bases matching TRBD1. Per germline, CDR1 MGHDK and CDR2 SYGVNS. The CDR3 is made up of 19 amino acids. V lost 5 bases, J lost 0 bases, and 14 bases stayed unmatched. CDR3 amino acids: CASSYRDRGNPTSTDTQYF. The CDR3 DNA follows: TGTGCCAGCAGTTACCGGGACAGGGGTAACCCGACTAGCACAGATACGCAGTATTTT.

The chain combines TRBV3-1 with TRBJ1-2; D is ambiguous. V lost 1 base to trimming and J lost 1 base, with 10 bases between them. The germline CDR1 and CDR2 sequences are LGHDT and YNNKEL (reference sequence). The CDR3 runs to 15 residues. This CDR3 is CASSQVLLNNYGYTF. CDR3 bases: TGTGCCAGCAGCCAAGTCTTACTAAATAACTATGGCTACACCTTC.

J is TRBJ2-3 and V is TRBV27; 11 nucleotides align to TRBD2. J was trimmed by 2 bases and V by 2 bases; bases with no gene match: 3. Germline V gene data show CDR1 as MNHEY and CDR2 as SMNVEV (reference sequence). The CDR3 is 16 amino acids. CDR3 nucleotide sequence: TGTGCCAGCAGTTTACAGACTAGCGGGAACACAGATACGCAGTATTTT. Translated: CASSLQTSGNTDTQYF.

This clonotype was seen more than once but under ten times. The chain recombines TRBV9 with TRBJ2-1; 8 bases map to TRBD2. V trimming: 5 bases; J trimming: 8 bases; junction bases outside the gene matches: 12. The CDR3 totals 15 residues. CDR1 is SGDLS and CDR2 is YYNGEE in the germline V gene. The CDR3 loop is CASSIRSGKFDEQFF. Written as DNA, the CDR3 is TGTGCCAGCAGTATACGTAGCGGGAAATTTGATGAGCAGTTCTTC.

This chain links TRBV18 with TRBJ1-1, with 9 bases aligning to TRBD1. Germline CDR1 reads KGHSH; CDR2 reads LQKENI. This CDR3 is 16 amino acids long. J lost 0 bases, V lost 6 bases, and 8 bases had no gene match. CDR3 bases: TGTGCCAGCTCGCGGGACAGGGAGGAGTTGAACACTGAAGCTTTCTTT. Its translation is CASSRDREELNTEAFF.

The CDR3 bases are TGTGCCAGCAGCGTTAACAGGGGGCAGGGCGTGAACCAACGTATGAACACTGAAGCTTTCTTT. It translates to CASSVNRGQGVNQRMNTEAFF. The gene calls are TRBV9 and TRBJ1-1; 9 bases match TRBD1. CDR3 length: 21 amino acids. With 2 bases clipped from V and 0 bases from J, the junction kept 20 bases outside the gene matches. CDR1 and CDR2 from the germline V gene are SGDLS and YYNGEE.

The chain joins TRBV7-2 to TRBJ1-4; 7 bases are a match to TRBD1. Germline V gene data show CDR1 as SGHTA and CDR2 as FQGNSA. J gave up 8 bases and V 5 bases, and 8 bases lay outside the gene matches. The CDR3 runs 14 residues. The CDR3 region is CASSKQGSEEKLFF. In DNA form, the CDR3 reads TGTGCCAGCAGCAAACAGGGGTCCGAGGAAAAACTGTTTTTT.

Details on this clonotype: A much larger clone is a single base away; this may be a read error. The genes are TRBV29-1 and TRBJ2-4; possible D gene TRBD2, 5 bases. The DNA end is more similar to TRBJ2-7, so the J call may be wrong. This CDR3 comprises 13 residues. Per germline, CDR1 SQVTM and CDR2 ANQGSEA. CDR3 coding DNA: TGCAGCGCTGAAGATCTGGTCGGGAACGAGCAGTACTTC. This codes for CSAEDLVGNEQYF.

As regards this clonotype: Possible read error: a much larger clone is one base away. The J gene is TRBJ1-4, the V gene TRBV7-2; TRBD1 matches 9 bases. Germline CDR1 and CDR2: SGHTA and FQGNSA. With 7 bases clipped from V and 3 bases from J, the junction kept 9 bases outside the gene matches. The CDR3 consists of 16 residues. CDR3: CASKTTGGASNEKLFF. The CDR3 nucleotides read TGTGCCAGCAAGACTACAGGGGGCGCATCTAATGAAAAACTGTTTTTT.

CDR3 region: CASSHRSGTVYEQYF. DNA for the CDR3: TGTGCCAGCAGCCATCGCAGCGGGACGGTGTACGAGCAGTACTTC. The rearrangement uses TRBV7-2 and TRBJ2-4, with 7 positions matching TRBD2. The DNA end is more similar to TRBJ2-7, so the J call may be wrong. Germline V gene sequence: CDR1 SGHTA, CDR2 FQGNSA. The CDR3 consists of 15 residues.

The chain has TRBV20-1 and TRBJ2-1, with TRBD2 matching 9 bases. Trimming cost V 5 bases and J 0 bases; bases outside gene matches: 8. Germline CDR1 reads DFQATT; CDR2 reads SNEGSKA (reference sequence). This CDR3 comprises 16 residues. The CDR3: CSAEETSGPSYNEQFF. CDR3 in DNA: TGCAGTGCTGAAGAAACTAGCGGGCCCTCCTACAATGAGCAGTTCTTC.

This clonotype appeared a few times. The chain employs TRBV12-3 or TRBV12-4 and TRBJ2-7; D is uncertain. The V and J ends lost 8 bases and 5 bases respectively, with 13 bases between them. This CDR3 is built from 12 residues. The CDR3 protein is CASGVLPNEQYF. In DNA form, the CDR3 reads TGTGCCAGCGGTGTACTCCCCAACGAGCAGTACTTC.

A few counts support this clonotype. The chain employs TRBV5-1 and TRBJ2-5; 10 bases are a match to TRBD2. Germline assignment: CDR1 SGHRS and CDR2 YFSETQ. V dropped 2 bases and J dropped 3; count of bases not matched to a gene: 4. The CDR3 has 15 amino acids. This CDR3 reads CASSLAGTSEETQYF. In nucleotides, the CDR3 is TGCGCCAGCAGCTTAGCCGGGACTAGCGAAGAGACCCAGTACTTC.

The CDR3 region has the DNA TGCGCCAGCAGCCCCACCTTGGCCATAAGCAATCAGCCCCAGCATTTT. It encodes CASSPTLAISNQPQHF. This chain connects TRBV4-1 to TRBJ1-5; D gene unclear. V was shortened by 4 bases and J by 1 base, with 14 bases between the two germline ends. The germline V gene has CDR1 MGHRA and CDR2 YSYEKL. The CDR3 totals 16 residues.